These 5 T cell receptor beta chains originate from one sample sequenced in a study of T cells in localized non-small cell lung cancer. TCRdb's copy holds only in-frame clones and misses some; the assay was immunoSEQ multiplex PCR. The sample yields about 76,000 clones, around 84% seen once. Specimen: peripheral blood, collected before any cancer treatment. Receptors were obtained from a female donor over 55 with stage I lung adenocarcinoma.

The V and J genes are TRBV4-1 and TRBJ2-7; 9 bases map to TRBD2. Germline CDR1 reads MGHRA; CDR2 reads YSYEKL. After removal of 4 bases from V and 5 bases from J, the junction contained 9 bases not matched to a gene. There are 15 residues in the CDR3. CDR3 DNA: TGCGCCAGCAGCCCGGGGGTAGCGGGAGTTGACGAGCAGTACTTC. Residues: CASSPGVAGVDEQYF.

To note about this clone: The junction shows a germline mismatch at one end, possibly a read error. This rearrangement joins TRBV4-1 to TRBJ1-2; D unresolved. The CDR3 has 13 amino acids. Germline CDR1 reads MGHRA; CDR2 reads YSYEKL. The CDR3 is CASSQGLALPPYF. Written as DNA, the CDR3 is TGCGCCAGCAGCCAAGGTTTGGCTTTACCGCCTTACTTC.

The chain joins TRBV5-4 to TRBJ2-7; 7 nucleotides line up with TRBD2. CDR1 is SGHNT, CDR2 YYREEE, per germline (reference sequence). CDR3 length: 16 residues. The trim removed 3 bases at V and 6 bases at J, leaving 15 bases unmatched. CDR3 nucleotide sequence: TGTGCCAGCAGCTCCCGGGGGAGCGGGGCTTTGGTCGAGCAGTACTTC. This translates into CASSSRGSGALVEQYF.

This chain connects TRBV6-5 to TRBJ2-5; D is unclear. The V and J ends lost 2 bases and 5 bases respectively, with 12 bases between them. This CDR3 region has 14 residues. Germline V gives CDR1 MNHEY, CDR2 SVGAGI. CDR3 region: CASSYQGSGETQYF. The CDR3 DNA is TGTGCCAGCAGTTACCAAGGGTCCGGGGAGACCCAGTACTTC.

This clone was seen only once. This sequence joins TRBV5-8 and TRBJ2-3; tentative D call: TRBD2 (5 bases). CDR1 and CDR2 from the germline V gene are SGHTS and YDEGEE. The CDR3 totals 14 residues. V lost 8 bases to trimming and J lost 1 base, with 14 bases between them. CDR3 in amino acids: CARGYGRGTDTQYF. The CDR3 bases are TGTGCCAGAGGCTATGGGCGGGGCACAGATACGCAGTATTTT.